The clone carrying this T cell receptor (beta chain) was seen a single time. Its antigen is undetermined. The data were obtained in a study of shared clonotypes between healthy human individuals. For the study at large: The donor group consisted of a couple of women and a few men, aged 18 to 49. Findings and limits, study-wide: Genetic and exposure-history diversity was limited by the small donor number.

Assay: immunoSEQ multiplex PCR; the TCRdb copy retains only in-frame clones and omits some. In the table there are approximately 470,000 clones, approximately 84% of which are singletons. The CDR3 consists of 13 residues. Germline-derived CDR1 and CDR2 are SGHNT and YYREEE (reference sequence). The V segment lost 3 bases and the J segment 7 bases; nucleotides outside the gene matches: 2. All donors were healthy HIV-negative adults lacking recent acute infections or vaccinations. Genomic DNA from unsorted samples was obtained from 70 million to 90 million PBMCs (per sample). This chain links TRBV5-4 with TRBJ1-4; 8 nucleotides match TRBD1. Sequencing was performed on PBMCs. The TCR originated in a woman aged 35 to 49 in good health. Some clones in this sample may be carry-over from other donors' samples. The chain's CDR3 is CASSWGTGEKLFF. The CDR3, as DNA: TGTGCCAGCAGCTGGGGGACAGGTGAAAAACTGTTTTTT.